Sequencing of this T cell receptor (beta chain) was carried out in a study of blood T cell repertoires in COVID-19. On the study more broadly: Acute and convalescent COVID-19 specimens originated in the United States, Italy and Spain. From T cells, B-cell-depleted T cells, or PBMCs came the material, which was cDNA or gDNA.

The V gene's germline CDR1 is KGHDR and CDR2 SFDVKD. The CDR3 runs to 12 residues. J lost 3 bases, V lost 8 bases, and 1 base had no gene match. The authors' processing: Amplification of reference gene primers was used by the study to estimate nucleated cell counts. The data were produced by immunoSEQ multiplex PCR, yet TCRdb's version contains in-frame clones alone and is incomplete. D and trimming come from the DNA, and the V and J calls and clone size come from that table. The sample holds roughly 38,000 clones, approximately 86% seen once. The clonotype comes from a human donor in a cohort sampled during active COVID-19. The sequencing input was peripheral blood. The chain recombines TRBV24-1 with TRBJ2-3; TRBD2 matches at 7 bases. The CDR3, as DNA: TGTGCCACCATGGGGGGGACAGATACGCAGTATTTT. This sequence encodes CATMGGTDTQYF.